The sequence of this T cell receptor beta chain was determined in a study of blood T cell repertoires in COVID-19. In Cohort 3, a recovered donor had either two negative PCRs, clearance, or symptom resolution. V was shortened by 8 bases and J by 4 bases, with 24 bases between the two germline ends. This CDR3 has 17 residues. Looked up from germline, CDR1 is SGHTA and CDR2 is FQGTGA. Assay used: immunoSEQ multiplex PCR; TCRdb lists only in-frame clones, some missing. The sample carries roughly 380,000 clones, roughly 84% recorded once. The clonotype was recovered from a woman aged 25 to 39 who had recovered from COVID-19. The chain uses TRBV7-3 and TRBJ2-1; D might be TRBD1 (5 bases). Sequenced input: PBMCs or T cells enriched from blood (not recorded which). CDR3 residues: CASAYRLAHRAYNEQFF. DNA of the CDR3: TGTGCCAGCGCCTACAGGCTGGCACACCGGGCTTACAATGAGCAGTTCTTC.